Following are 25 T cell receptor beta chains from one sample sequenced in a study of T-cell memory formation after mild COVID-19. In TCRdb, the 5' RACE reads were re-called with MiXCR into one record per CDR3 protein. This sample has hundreds of thousands of distinct CDR3 sequences, with around 13% found just once. Specimen: PBMCs or a T cell subset sorted from them (not recorded which). The receptors come from a man aged 18 to 35 who had mild COVID-19 (a few samples of this study predate the infection). Cell type and time point are not known.

This clonotype came up a few times. The rearrangement joins TRBV20-1 to TRBJ2-1; TRBD2 is a possible D gene (6 bases). The CDR3 covers 13 residues. Trimming removed 2 bases from V and 4 bases from J, with 9 bases in between. The germline CDR1 and CDR2 sequences are DFQATT and SNEGSKA (reference sequence). The CDR3 sequence: CSARFGTYNEQFF. The CDR3 nucleotides are TGCAGTGCTAGATTTGGGACTTACAATGAGCAGTTCTTC.

This clonotype was detected a few times. CDR3 DNA: TGTGCCAGCTCACCCGGGATACGGGCCTACGAGCAGTACTTC. It specifies CASSPGIRAYEQYF. This chain joins TRBV7-2 and TRBJ2-7; D is possibly TRBD2 (5 bases). V lost 8 bases and J lost 2, with 16 bases in between. The CDR3 has 14 amino acids. Germline assignment: CDR1 SGHTA and CDR2 FQGNSA.

This clonotype has more than one count but fewer than ten. CDR3 in amino acids: CSVSSGGASSYNEQFF. The DNA for the CDR3 is TGCAGCGTCTCGAGCGGGGGGGCTTCCTCCTACAATGAGCAGTTCTTC. The V gene is TRBV29-1, the J gene TRBJ2-1, with TRBD2 matching over 10 bases. Per the germline V gene, CDR1 is SQVTM and CDR2 is ANQGSEA. The CDR3 length is 16 residues. V shed 6 bases and J 0 bases; nucleotides not matched to a gene: 8.

This clonotype has a count of ten or more. The rearrangement joins TRBV6-2 or TRBV6-3 to TRBJ2-2; D remains unclear. This CDR3 has 14 amino acids. The ends were cut back, 5 bases at V and 4 bases at J, with 11 bases in the middle. Germline CDR1 MNHEY, CDR2 SVGEGT. CDR3 coding DNA: TGTGCCAGCAGTGTAGGGTACCGCACCGGGGAGCTGTTTTTT. Translated: CASSVGYRTGELFF.

This clonotype was observed at least ten times. This chain joins TRBV5-1 and TRBJ2-5; 11 nucleotides agree with TRBD2. The CDR3 contains 14 residues. The V gene's germline CDR1 is SGHRS and CDR2 YFSETQ. The V and J ends lost 1 base and 4 bases, in that order; junction bases with no gene match: 0. CDR3 coding DNA: TGCGCCAGCAGCTTGACTAGCGGGGGAGAGACCCAGTACTTC. It yields the protein CASSLTSGGETQYF.

The chain uses TRBV5-6 and TRBJ2-5, with D tentatively TRBD2 (6 bases). There are 14 residues in the CDR3. From germline, CDR1 is SGHDT and CDR2 YYEEEE. V was trimmed by 0 bases and J by 5 bases, leaving 11 bases between them. The CDR3: CASSLARGRETQYF. The DNA of the CDR3 is TGTGCCAGCAGCTTGGCCCGAGGGAGGGAGACCCAGTACTTC. The variable domain in full, completed from reference TRBV5-6 and TRBJ2-5, reads DAGVTQSPTHLIKTRGQQVTLRCSPKSGHDTVSWYQQALGQGPQFIFQYYEEEERQRGNFPDRFSGHQFPNYSSELNVNALLLGDSALYLCASSLARGRETQYFGPGTRLLVL.

The V and J genes are TRBV7-9 and TRBJ2-5; TRBD2 agrees at 10 bases. Germline lookup yields CDR1 SEHNR and CDR2 FQNEAQ (reference sequence). Trimming took 8 bases from V and 3 from J; bases not matched to a gene: 12. The CDR3 loop spans 16 amino acids. The CDR3 is CASQGERGGSEETQYF. In nucleotides, the CDR3 is TGTGCCAGCCAGGGTGAGCGGGGGGGCTCAGAAGAGACCCAGTACTTC.

V gene TRBV7-9 combines with J gene TRBJ2-6, with a possible D match to TRBD2 (5 bases). This CDR3 spans 13 amino acids. V was clipped by 1 base and J by 7 bases, with 5 bases between them. Germline lookup yields CDR1 SEHNR and CDR2 FQNEAQ (reference sequence). CDR3 sequence (DNA): TGTGCCAGCAGCTTAGGACTAGCCAACGTCCTGACTTTC. Translation: CASSLGLANVLTF.

In DNA form, the CDR3 reads TGTGCCAGCAGTTTATCAGCGATAGCGGGGGGGCAGTACTTC. Amino acid sequence: CASSLSAIAGGQYF. The chain uses TRBV12-3 or TRBV12-4 and TRBJ2-7, with TRBD2 identical over 10 bases. The CDR3 covers 14 residues. The J segment lost 9 bases and the V segment lost 2 bases, leaving 7 bases of the junction unmatched.

The V call is TRBV27, the J call TRBJ1-3; no clear D gene. The CDR3 loop spans 14 amino acids. V lost 7 bases, J lost 0 bases, and 10 bases lay in between. In germline, CDR1 is MNHEY, CDR2 SMNVEV (reference sequence). This CDR3 is CASKVTDSGNTIYF. The CDR3 nucleotides are TGTGCCAGCAAGGTCACAGACTCTGGAAACACCATATATTTT.

This clonotype was picked up a small number of times. The genes are TRBV29-1 and TRBJ1-2; TRBD1 agrees at 8 bases. Germline assignment: CDR1 SQVTM and CDR2 ANQGSEA. Unmatched junction bases numbered 8, after V lost 7 bases and J lost 4 bases. The CDR3 length is 13 residues. Here the CDR3 DNA reads TGCAGCGCCCTGGACAGGGTAGGCTATGGCTACACCTTC. Translation gives CSALDRVGYGYTF.

This clonotype was counted at least ten times. V is TRBV5-8 and J is TRBJ2-1; TRBD1 might be the D (5 bases). Trimming cost V 0 bases and J 2 bases, with 9 bases left between them. The CDR3 runs to 15 residues. The germline V gene has CDR1 SGHTS and CDR2 YDEGEE. The DNA for the CDR3 is TGTGCCAGCAGCTTGGGCACAGGAACCTACAATGAGCAGTTCTTC. Its translation: CASSLGTGTYNEQFF. The complete variable domain, with remaining parts taken from reference TRBV5-8 and TRBJ2-1, reads EAGVTQSPTHLIKTRGQQATLRCSPISGHTSVYWYQQALGLGLQFLLWYDEGEERNRGNFPPRFSGRQFPNYSSELNVNALELEDSALYLCASSLGTGTYNEQFFGPGTRLTVL.

This clonotype was seen more than once but under ten times. The J gene is TRBJ2-1, the V gene TRBV9; D is perhaps TRBD1 (5 bases). Trimming took off 0 bases at V and 10 bases at J, with 5 bases between the two ends. The CDR3 extends over 11 amino acids. Germline CDR1 reads SGDLS; CDR2 reads YYNGEE. For the CDR3, the DNA is TGTGCCAGCAGCGTAGCAGGGGAGCAGTTCTTC. Residues: CASSVAGEQFF.

This clonotype was recorded a few times. The rearrangement joins TRBV4-1 to TRBJ2-6; 10 nucleotides agree with TRBD1. CDR1 MGHRA and CDR2 YSYEKL come from the germline V gene. The junction had 2 bases not matched to a gene; V was cut back by 6 bases and J by 0 bases. The CDR3 spans 16 residues. Here the CDR3 DNA reads TGCGCCAGCAGGAGACAGGGGGCCTCTGGGGCCAACGTCCTGACTTTC. Its translation: CASRRQGASGANVLTF.

The CDR3 DNA sequence: TGCGCCAGCAGCTTGGAGGTCCCAGGCACAGATACGCAGTATTTT. Amino acid sequence: CASSLEVPGTDTQYF. V and J are TRBV5-1 and TRBJ2-3; D remains ambiguous. The V gene lost 0 bases and the J gene lost 1 base, with 9 bases spanning the gap. This CDR3 region has 15 residues. The germline CDR1 and CDR2 sequences are SGHRS and YFSETQ.

This rearrangement joins TRBV7-9 to TRBJ2-1, with a possible D match to TRBD1 (5 bases). The germline V and J ends were trimmed by 7 bases and 9 bases, with 13 bases remaining between them. The CDR3 sequence is 12 residues long. Germline V gene sequence: CDR1 SEHNR, CDR2 FQNEAQ (reference sequence). The CDR3 region has the DNA TGTGCCAGCACCCTTTCAGGGTTTGAGCAGTTCTTC. Translated: CASTLSGFEQFF.

This clonotype was detected only a few times. The rearrangement joins TRBV3-1 to TRBJ1-6; D is possibly TRBD1 (5 bases). Germline loops: CDR1 LGHDT, CDR2 YNNKEL (reference sequence). V was pared by 0 bases and J by 9 bases, with 9 bases between. This CDR3 spans 14 amino acids. The CDR3 spells CASSQDSGASPLHF. The CDR3, as DNA: TGTGCCAGCAGCCAAGACAGTGGGGCTTCACCCCTCCACTTT.

This clonotype has ten or more counts. The rearrangement links TRBV7-2 to TRBJ2-4; D may be TRBD2 (6 bases). Between the trimmed V and J ends, which lost 4 bases and 7 bases, there was a span of 17 bases. This CDR3 comprises 15 residues. Germline loops: CDR1 SGHTA, CDR2 FQGNSA. CDR3 nucleotides: TGTGCCAGCAGCTCCGTGTCCTTGGAGGGGAACATTCAGTACTTC. This codes for CASSSVSLEGNIQYF.

The chain links TRBV11-2 to TRBJ2-3; D remains ambiguous. This CDR3 spans 15 amino acids. CDR1 and CDR2 (germline): SGHAT, FQNNGV. The V end was cut by 1 base, the J end by 0 bases, with 8 bases between. The CDR3 here is CASSLAADSTDTQYF. The DNA for the CDR3 is TGTGCCAGCAGCTTAGCTGCGGATAGCACAGATACGCAGTATTTT.

This rearrangement joins TRBV6-5 to TRBJ2-5; a weak D match, TRBD1 (5 bases). The CDR3 spans 13 residues. CDR1 and CDR2 (germline): MNHEY, SVGAGI. With 6 bases removed from V and 2 bases from J, the gap between germline ends came to 10 bases. This CDR3 reads CASRRTLQETQYF. The CDR3 DNA reads as TGTGCCAGCAGGCGGACACTACAAGAGACCCAGTACTTC.

This clonotype has more than one count but fewer than ten. The chain has TRBV12-3 or TRBV12-4 and TRBJ1-2, with D perhaps TRBD1 (6 bases). The V gene lost 7 bases and the J gene lost 4 bases, with 16 bases spanning the gap. The CDR3 loop spans 14 amino acids. Here the CDR3 DNA reads TGTGCCAGCACCCTATGGGGGCGGAGCTATGGCTACACCTTC. It yields the protein CASTLWGRSYGYTF.

This clonotype appeared many times. This rearrangement joins TRBV20-1 to TRBJ2-1, with D hard to call. CDR3 size: 16 residues. Trimming left V 1 base short and J 4 bases short, with 17 bases between. CDR1 is DFQATT and CDR2 is SNEGSKA in the germline V gene (reference sequence). This chain's CDR3 is CSARVPGIQTYNEQFF. The CDR3 coding sequence is TGCAGTGCTAGAGTTCCTGGGATCCAGACTTACAATGAGCAGTTCTTC.

CDR3 DNA: TGCGCCAGCGGGGCAGACTCCTACAATGAGCAGTTCTTC. This translates into CASGADSYNEQFF. This chain connects TRBV4-3 to TRBJ2-1, with a tentative D call TRBD1 (5 bases). V was trimmed by 8 bases and J by 0 bases, leaving 8 bases between them. Looked up from germline, CDR1 is LGHNA and CDR2 is YSLEER. The CDR3 extends over 13 amino acids.

The V call is TRBV7-2, the J call TRBJ1-2; TRBD1 matches 9 bases. CDR1 SGHTA and CDR2 FQGNSA come from the germline V gene. Trimming took 6 bases from V and 4 from J; bases not matched to a gene: 6. The CDR3 spans 14 residues. CDR3 DNA: TGTGCCAGCAGGGCGCTGACAGGGGGCTATGGCTACACCTTC. It encodes CASRALTGGYGYTF.

In this sample, this clonotype turned up many times. The genes are TRBV4-3 and TRBJ2-3, with TRBD1 identical over 9 bases. V lost 0 bases and J lost 3; bases outside the gene matches: 7. Germline CDR1 LGHNA, CDR2 YSLEER. This CDR3 is built from 17 residues. In DNA form, the CDR3 reads TGCGCCAGCAGCCAAGAATATGGGACAGGGACGACAGATACGCAGTATTTT. This gives the protein CASSQEYGTGTTDTQYF.